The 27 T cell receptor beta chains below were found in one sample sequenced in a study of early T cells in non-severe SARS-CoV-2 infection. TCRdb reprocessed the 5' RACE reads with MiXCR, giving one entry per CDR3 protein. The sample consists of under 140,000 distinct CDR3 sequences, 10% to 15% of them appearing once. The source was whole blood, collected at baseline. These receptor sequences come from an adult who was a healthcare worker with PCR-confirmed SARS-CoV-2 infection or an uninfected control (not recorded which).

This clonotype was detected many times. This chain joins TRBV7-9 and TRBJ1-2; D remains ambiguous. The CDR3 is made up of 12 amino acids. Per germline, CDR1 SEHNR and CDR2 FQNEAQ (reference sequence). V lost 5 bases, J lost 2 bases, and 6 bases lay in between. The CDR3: CASSPPNYGYTF. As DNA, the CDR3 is TGTGCCAGCAGCCCACCCAACTATGGCTACACCTTC. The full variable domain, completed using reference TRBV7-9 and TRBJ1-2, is DTGVSQNPRHKITKRGQNVTFRCDPISEHNRLYWYRQTLGQGPEFLTYFQNEAQLEKSRLLSDRFSAERPKGSFSTLEIQRTEQGDSAMYLCASSPPNYGYTFGSGTRLTVV.

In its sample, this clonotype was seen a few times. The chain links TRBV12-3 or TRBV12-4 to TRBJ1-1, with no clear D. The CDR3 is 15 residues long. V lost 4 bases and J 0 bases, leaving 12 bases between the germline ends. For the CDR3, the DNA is TGTGCCAGCAGTTATCGTGGGTCCATGAACACTGAAGCTTTCTTT. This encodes CASSYRGSMNTEAFF.

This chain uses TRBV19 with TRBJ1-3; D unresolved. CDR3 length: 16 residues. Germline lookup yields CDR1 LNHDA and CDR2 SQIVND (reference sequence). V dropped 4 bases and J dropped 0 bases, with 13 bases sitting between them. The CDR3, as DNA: TGTGCCAGTAGTACCCGCCTGGGAAACTCTGGAAACACCATATATTTT. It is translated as CASSTRLGNSGNTIYF.

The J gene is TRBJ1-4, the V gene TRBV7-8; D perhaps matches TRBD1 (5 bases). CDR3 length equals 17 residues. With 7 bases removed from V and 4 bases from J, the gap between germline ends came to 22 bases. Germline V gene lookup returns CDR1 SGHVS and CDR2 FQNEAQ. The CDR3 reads CASTVRPGRGNNEKLFF. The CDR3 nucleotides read TGTGCCAGCACCGTTCGGCCGGGACGAGGGAATAATGAAAAACTGTTTTTT.

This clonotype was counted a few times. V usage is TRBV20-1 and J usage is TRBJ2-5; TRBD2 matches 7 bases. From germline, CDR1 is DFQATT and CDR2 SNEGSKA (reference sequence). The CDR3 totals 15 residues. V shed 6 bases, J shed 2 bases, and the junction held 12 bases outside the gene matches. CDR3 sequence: CSAGVPSGQQETQYF. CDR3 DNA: TGCAGTGCAGGGGTTCCTAGCGGACAACAAGAGACCCAGTACTTC.

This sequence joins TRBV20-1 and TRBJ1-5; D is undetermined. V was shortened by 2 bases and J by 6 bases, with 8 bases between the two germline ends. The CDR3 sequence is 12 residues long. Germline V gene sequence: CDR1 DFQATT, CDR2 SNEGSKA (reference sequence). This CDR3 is CSARQAVQPQHF. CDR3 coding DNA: TGCAGTGCTAGACAGGCAGTTCAGCCCCAGCATTTT.

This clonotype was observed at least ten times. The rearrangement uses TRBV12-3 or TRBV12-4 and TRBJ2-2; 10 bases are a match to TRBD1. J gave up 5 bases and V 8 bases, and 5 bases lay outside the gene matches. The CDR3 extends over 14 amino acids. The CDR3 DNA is TGTGCCAGCCTGGACAGGGGGAAGACCGGGGAGCTGTTTTTT. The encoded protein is CASLDRGKTGELFF.

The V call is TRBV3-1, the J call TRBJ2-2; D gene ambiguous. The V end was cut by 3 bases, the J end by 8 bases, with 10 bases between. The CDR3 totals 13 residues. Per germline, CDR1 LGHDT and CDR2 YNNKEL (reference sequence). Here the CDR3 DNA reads TGTGCCAGCAGCCAGAACCCAGTGGGGGAGCTGTTTTTT. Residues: CASSQNPVGELFF.

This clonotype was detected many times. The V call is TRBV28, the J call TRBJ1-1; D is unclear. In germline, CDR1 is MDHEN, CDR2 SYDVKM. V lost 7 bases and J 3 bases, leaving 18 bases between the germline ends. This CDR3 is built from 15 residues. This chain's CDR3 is CASTLGEISHTEAFF. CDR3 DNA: TGTGCCAGCACCCTTGGAGAGATATCCCACACTGAAGCTTTCTTT. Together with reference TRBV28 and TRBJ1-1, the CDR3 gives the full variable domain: DVKVTQSSRYLVKRTGEKVFLECVQDMDHENMFWYRQDPGLGLRLIYFSYDVKMKEKGDIPEGYSVSREKKERFSLILESASTNQTSMYLCASTLGEISHTEAFFGQGTRLTVV.

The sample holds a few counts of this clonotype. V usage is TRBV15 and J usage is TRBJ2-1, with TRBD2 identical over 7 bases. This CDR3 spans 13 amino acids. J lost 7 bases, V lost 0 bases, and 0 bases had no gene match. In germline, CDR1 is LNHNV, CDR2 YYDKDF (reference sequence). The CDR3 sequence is CATSREGGNEQFF. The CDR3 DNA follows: TGTGCCACCAGCAGAGAGGGGGGGAATGAGCAGTTCTTC. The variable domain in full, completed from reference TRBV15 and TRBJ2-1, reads DAMVIQNPRYQVTQFGKPVTLSCSQTLNHNVMYWYQQKSSQAPKLLFHYYDKDFNNEADTPDNFQSRRPNTSFCFLDIRSPGLGDTAMYLCATSREGGNEQFFGPGTRLTVL.

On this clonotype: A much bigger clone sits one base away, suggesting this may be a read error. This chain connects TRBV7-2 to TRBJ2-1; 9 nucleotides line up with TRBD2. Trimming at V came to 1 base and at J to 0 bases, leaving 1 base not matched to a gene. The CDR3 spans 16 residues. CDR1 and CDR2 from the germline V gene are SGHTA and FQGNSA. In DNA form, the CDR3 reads TGTGCCAGCAGCTTAGATAGCGGGAGCTCCTACAATGAGCAGTTCTTC. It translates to CASSLDSGSSYNEQFF.

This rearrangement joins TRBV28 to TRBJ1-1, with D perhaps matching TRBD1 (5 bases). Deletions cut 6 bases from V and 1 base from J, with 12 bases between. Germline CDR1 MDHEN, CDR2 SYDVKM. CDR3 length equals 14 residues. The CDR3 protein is CASSFWDGNTEAFF. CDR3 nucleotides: TGTGCCAGCAGCTTCTGGGACGGGAACACTGAAGCTTTCTTT.

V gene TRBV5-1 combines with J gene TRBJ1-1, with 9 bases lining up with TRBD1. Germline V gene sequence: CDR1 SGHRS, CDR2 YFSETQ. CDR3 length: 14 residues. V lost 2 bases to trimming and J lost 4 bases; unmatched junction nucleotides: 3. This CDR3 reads CASSLQGASTEAFF. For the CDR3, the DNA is TGCGCCAGCAGCTTACAGGGGGCCTCCACTGAAGCTTTCTTT. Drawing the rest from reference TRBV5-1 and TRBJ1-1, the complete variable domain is KAGVTQTPRYLIKTRGQQVTLSCSPISGHRSVSWYQQTPGQGLQFLFEYFSETQRNKGNFPGRFSGRQFSNSRSEMNVSTLELGDSALYLCASSLQGASTEAFFGQGTRLTVV.

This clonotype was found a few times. DNA for the CDR3: TGTGCCAGCAGGCCTAGGACAGCCTACACTGAAGCTTTCTTT. It specifies CASRPRTAYTEAFF. The V and J genes are TRBV12-3 or TRBV12-4 and TRBJ1-1; D is perhaps TRBD1 (6 bases). The CDR3 runs to 14 residues. V lost 6 bases and J lost 3, with 14 bases in between.

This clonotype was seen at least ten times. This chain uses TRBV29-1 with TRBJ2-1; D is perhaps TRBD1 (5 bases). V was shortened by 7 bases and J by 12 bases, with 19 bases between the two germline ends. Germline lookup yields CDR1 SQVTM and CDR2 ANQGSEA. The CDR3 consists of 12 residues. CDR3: CSAEPGSRVQFF. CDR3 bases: TGCAGCGCGGAGCCAGGGTCACGGGTGCAGTTCTTC.

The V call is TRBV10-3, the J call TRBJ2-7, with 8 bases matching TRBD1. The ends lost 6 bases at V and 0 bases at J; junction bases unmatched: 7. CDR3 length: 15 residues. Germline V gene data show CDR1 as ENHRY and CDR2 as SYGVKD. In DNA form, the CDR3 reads TGTGCCATCAGGGGGGACAGGCAATACTCCTACGAGCAGTACTTC. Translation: CAIRGDRQYSYEQYF.

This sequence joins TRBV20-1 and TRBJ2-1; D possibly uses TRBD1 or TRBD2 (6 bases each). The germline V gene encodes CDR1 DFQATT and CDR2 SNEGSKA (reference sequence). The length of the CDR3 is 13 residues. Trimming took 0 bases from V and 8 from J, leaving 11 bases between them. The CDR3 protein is CSARDYREDEQFF. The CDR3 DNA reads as TGCAGTGCTAGAGATTACAGGGAGGATGAGCAGTTCTTC.

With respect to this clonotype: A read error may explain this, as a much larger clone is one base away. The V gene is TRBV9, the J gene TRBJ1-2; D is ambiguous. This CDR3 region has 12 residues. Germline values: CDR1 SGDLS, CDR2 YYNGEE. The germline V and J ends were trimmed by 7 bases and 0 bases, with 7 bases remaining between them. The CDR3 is CASVKANYGYTF. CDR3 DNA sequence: TGTGCCAGCGTGAAGGCTAACTATGGCTACACCTTC.

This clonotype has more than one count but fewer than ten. CDR3 region: CASSYNSYEQYF. The CDR3 DNA reads TGTGCCAGCAGTTACAACTCCTACGAGCAGTACTTC. V gene TRBV28 combines with J gene TRBJ2-7; D remains ambiguous. V gave up 4 bases and J gave up 0 bases, with 4 bases separating them. The length of the CDR3 is 12 residues. The germline gives CDR1 MDHEN, CDR2 SYDVKM.

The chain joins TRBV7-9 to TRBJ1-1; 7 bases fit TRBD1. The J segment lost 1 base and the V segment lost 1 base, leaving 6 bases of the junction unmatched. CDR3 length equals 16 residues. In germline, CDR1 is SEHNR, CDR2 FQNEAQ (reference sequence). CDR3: CASSLVRGGRNTEAFF. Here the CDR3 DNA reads TGTGCCAGCAGCTTAGTTCGAGGGGGCCGGAACACTGAAGCTTTCTTT.

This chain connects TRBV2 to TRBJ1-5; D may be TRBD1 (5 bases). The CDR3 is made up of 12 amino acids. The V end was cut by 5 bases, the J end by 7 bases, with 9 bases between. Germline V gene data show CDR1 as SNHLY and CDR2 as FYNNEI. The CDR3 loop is CASSRDVQPQHF. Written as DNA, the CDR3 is TGTGCCAGCAGTCGGGACGTCCAGCCCCAGCATTTT. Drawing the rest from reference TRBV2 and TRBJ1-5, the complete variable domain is EPEVTQTPSHQVTQMGQEVILRCVPISNHLYFYWYRQILGQKVEFLVSFYNNEISEKSEIFDDQFSVERPDGSNFTLKIRSTKLEDSAMYFCASSRDVQPQHFGDGTRLSIL.

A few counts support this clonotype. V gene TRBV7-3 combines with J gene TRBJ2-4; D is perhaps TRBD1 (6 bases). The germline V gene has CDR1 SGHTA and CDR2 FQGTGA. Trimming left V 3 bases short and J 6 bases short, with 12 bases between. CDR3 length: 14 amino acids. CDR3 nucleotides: TGTGCCAGCAGCTTGGGGGCGCCCCTAAACATTCAGTACTTC. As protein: CASSLGAPLNIQYF.

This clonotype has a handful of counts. CDR3 sequence reads: CASSLQGARNSPLHF. Written as DNA, the CDR3 is TGTGCCAGCAGCTTACAGGGGGCGCGTAATTCACCCCTCCACTTT. This chain joins TRBV7-9 and TRBJ1-6, with 8 nucleotides matching TRBD1. The CDR3 has 15 amino acids. CDR1 and CDR2 (germline): SEHNR, FQNEAQ (reference sequence). Trimming removed 2 bases from V and 6 bases from J; junction bases left unmatched: 3.

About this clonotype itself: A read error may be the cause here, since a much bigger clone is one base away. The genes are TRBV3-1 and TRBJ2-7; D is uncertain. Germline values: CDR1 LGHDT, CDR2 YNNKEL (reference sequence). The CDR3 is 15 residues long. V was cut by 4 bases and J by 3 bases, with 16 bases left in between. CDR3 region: CASSPSLHGVYEQYF. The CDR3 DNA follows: TGTGCCAGCAGCCCCTCCTTGCACGGAGTCTACGAGCAGTACTTC.

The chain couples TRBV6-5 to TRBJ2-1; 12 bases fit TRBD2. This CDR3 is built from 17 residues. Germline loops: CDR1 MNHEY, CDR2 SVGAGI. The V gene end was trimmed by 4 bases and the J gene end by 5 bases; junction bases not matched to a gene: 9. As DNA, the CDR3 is TGTGCCAGCAGTTCAACTCCCACTAGCGGGAGGCACAATGAGCAGTTCTTC. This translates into CASSSTPTSGRHNEQFF.

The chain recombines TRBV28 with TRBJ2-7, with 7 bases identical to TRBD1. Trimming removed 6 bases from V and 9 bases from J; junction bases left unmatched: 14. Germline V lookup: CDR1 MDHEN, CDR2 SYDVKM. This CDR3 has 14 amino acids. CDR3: CASSPDRELRRQYF. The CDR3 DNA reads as TGTGCCAGCAGCCCCGACAGGGAGCTCAGGCGGCAGTACTTC.

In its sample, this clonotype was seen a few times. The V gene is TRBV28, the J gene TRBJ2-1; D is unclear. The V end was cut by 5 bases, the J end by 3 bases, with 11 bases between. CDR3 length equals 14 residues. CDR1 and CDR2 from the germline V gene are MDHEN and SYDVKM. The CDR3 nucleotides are TGTGCCAGCAGTCTGACATCCTTCTACAATGAGCAGTTCTTC. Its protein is CASSLTSFYNEQFF.